These 19 T cell receptor beta chains came from one sample sequenced in a study of blood T cell repertoires in COVID-19. TCRdb's copy holds only in-frame clones and misses some; the assay was immunoSEQ multiplex PCR. Among some 380,000 clones listed, 90% were seen once. The material sequenced was peripheral blood. The source is a man between 18 and 29 years old with active or convalescent COVID-19.

The rearrangement links TRBV6-1 to TRBJ1-5; D call uncertain. The CDR3 covers 13 residues. Germline-derived CDR1 and CDR2 are MNHNS and SASEGT. The V gene lost 2 bases and the J gene lost 5 bases, with 7 bases spanning the gap. The CDR3 loop reads CASSERRDQPQHF. CDR3 coding DNA: TGTGCCAGCAGTGAACGCCGGGATCAGCCCCAGCATTTT.

CDR3 loop: CASSPTGSYGYTF. DNA for the CDR3: TGTGCCAGCAGCCCTACAGGGTCCTATGGCTACACCTTC. This chain links TRBV7-3 with TRBJ1-2; D possibly corresponds to TRBD1 (6 bases). Germline CDR1 is SGHTA and CDR2 is FQGTGA. This CDR3 contains 13 residues. Trimming left V 5 bases short and J 4 bases short, with 11 bases between.

The chain employs TRBV2 and TRBJ1-3, with a possible D match to TRBD1 (6 bases). The CDR3 covers 15 residues. Germline CDR1 SNHLY, CDR2 FYNNEI. Trimming stripped 0 bases from V and 4 bases from J, with 10 bases between. The CDR3 protein is CASSEAGGWGNTIYF. CDR3 DNA: TGTGCCAGCAGTGAAGCTGGGGGCTGGGGAAACACCATATATTTT.

This clone was detected only once. The V gene is TRBV7-9, the J gene TRBJ2-5; 9 positions match TRBD2. Looked up from germline, CDR1 is SEHNR and CDR2 is FQNEAQ (reference sequence). With 11 bases clipped from V and 4 bases from J, the junction kept 8 bases outside the gene matches. The length of the CDR3 is 13 residues. The CDR3 spells CAAGGQGRETQYF. The CDR3 nucleotides are TGTGCCGCGGGGGGGCAGGGACGAGAGACCCAGTACTTC.

V gene TRBV5-5 combines with J gene TRBJ1-5, with 8 bases lining up with TRBD1. Per germline, CDR1 SGHKS and CDR2 YYEKEE (reference sequence). The CDR3 has 14 residues. The V and J ends lost 0 bases and 5 bases, in that order; junction bases with no gene match: 1. The CDR3 DNA reads as TGTGCCAGCAGCTTGGAACAGGGGGATCAGCCCCAGCATTTT. It translates to CASSLEQGDQPQHF.

The V and J genes are TRBV7-9 and TRBJ2-7, with 7 bases lining up with TRBD1. Per germline, CDR1 SEHNR and CDR2 FQNEAQ (reference sequence). The CDR3 covers 13 residues. Trimming cost V 5 bases and J 2 bases; bases outside gene matches: 3. The CDR3 coding sequence is TGTGCCAGCAGCCGACAGGGCCCCTACGAGCAGTACTTC. This gives the protein CASSRQGPYEQYF.

J is TRBJ1-5 and V is TRBV24-1, with unresolved D. Per the germline V gene, CDR1 is KGHDR and CDR2 is SFDVKD. The CDR3 is 12 residues long. Between the trimmed V and J ends, which lost 4 bases and 5 bases, there was a span of 5 bases. CDR3 sequence: CATSDPDQPQHF. Here the CDR3 DNA reads TGTGCCACCAGTGACCCGGATCAGCCCCAGCATTTT.

The V call is TRBV6-4, the J call TRBJ2-1; 7 positions match TRBD1. With 5 bases clipped from V and 0 bases from J, the junction kept 7 bases outside the gene matches. The CDR3 runs to 16 residues. From germline, CDR1 is MRHNA and CDR2 SNTAGT. The CDR3 bases are TGTGCCAGCAGTTCCCAGGGACAGAGCTCCTACAATGAGCAGTTCTTC. Translated, it gives CASSSQGQSSYNEQFF.

This CDR3 reads CASSLTTEQYF. In DNA, the CDR3 is TGTGCCAGCAGCTTAACCACAGAGCAGTACTTC. The chain couples TRBV7-2 to TRBJ2-7; D is uncertain. The V gene's germline CDR1 is SGHTA and CDR2 FQGNSA. The CDR3 sequence is 11 residues long. Trimming cost V 2 bases and J 7 bases, with 6 bases left between them. The whole variable domain, remainder taken from reference TRBV7-2 and TRBJ2-7, is GAGVSQSPSNKVTEKGKDVELRCDPISGHTALYWYRQSLGQGLEFLIYFQGNSAPDKSGLPSDRFSAERTGGSVSTLTIQRTQQEDSAVYLCASSLTTEQYFGPGTRLTVT.

The chain has TRBV6-5 and TRBJ1-5; 8 bases line up with TRBD1. Germline V gives CDR1 MNHEY, CDR2 SVGAGI. Trimming removed 2 bases from V and 3 bases from J; junction bases left unmatched: 6. The CDR3 runs 16 residues. The CDR3 reads CASSYGAGGYNQPQHF. CDR3 nucleotide sequence: TGTGCCAGCAGTTACGGAGCAGGGGGCTACAATCAGCCCCAGCATTTT.

The chain couples TRBV5-8 to TRBJ1-1, with 9 nucleotides matching TRBD1. CDR3 size: 12 residues. Germline lookup yields CDR1 SGHTS and CDR2 YDEGEE. Germline trimming cut 1 base from V and 12 bases from J; bases unmatched to any gene: 4. The CDR3 sequence: CASSLYGTGTFF. The CDR3 region has the DNA TGTGCCAGCAGCTTGTATGGGACAGGGACTTTCTTT.

The chain combines TRBV28 with TRBJ1-1; D possibly corresponds to TRBD1 (6 bases). The V gene's germline CDR1 is MDHEN and CDR2 SYDVKM. The CDR3 covers 13 residues. V lost 7 bases and J 2 bases, leaving 11 bases between the germline ends. The CDR3 sequence: CASKGGGNTEAFF. CDR3 sequence (DNA): TGTGCCAGCAAAGGGGGGGGTAACACTGAAGCTTTCTTT.

The gene calls are TRBV4-1 and TRBJ2-1; D unclear. The V gene's germline CDR1 is MGHRA and CDR2 YSYEKL. V dropped 1 base and J dropped 2 bases, with 9 bases sitting between them. This CDR3 region has 15 residues. CDR3 region: CASSQVETPYNEQFF. CDR3 sequence (DNA): TGCGCCAGCAGCCAAGTGGAGACGCCCTACAATGAGCAGTTCTTC.

V and J are TRBV13 and TRBJ2-7, with a tentative D call TRBD1 (6 bases). The V and J ends lost 3 bases and 0 bases respectively, with 12 bases between them. This CDR3 region has 15 residues. Germline lookup yields CDR1 PRHDT and CDR2 FYEKMQ (reference sequence). The CDR3 DNA is TGTGCCAGCAGCTTTGTCAGGGGATACTCCTACGAGCAGTACTTC. Translating it yields CASSFVRGYSYEQYF.

This clone was observed a handful of times. J is TRBJ1-3 and V is TRBV25-1; no reliable D call. V lost 1 base and J lost 2, with 6 bases in between. The CDR3 has 14 residues. In germline, CDR1 is MGHDK, CDR2 SYGVNS. CDR3 residues: CASSEWSTGNTIYF. CDR3 in DNA: TGTGCCAGCAGTGAATGGTCTACTGGAAACACCATATATTTT.

This sequence joins TRBV11-3 and TRBJ1-2; 7 bases line up with TRBD1. Trimming cost V 5 bases and J 4 bases; bases outside gene matches: 13. This CDR3 has 16 residues. Germline loops: CDR1 SGHNT, CDR2 YENEEA. The CDR3 bases are TGTGCCAGCAGCCCGAACATTGGACAGGCGGTCTATGGCTACACCTTC. It is translated as CASSPNIGQAVYGYTF.

The CDR3 DNA reads TGCAGTGCTAGTCCGACTAGCGGGATCAATGAGCAGTTCTTC. It encodes CSASPTSGINEQFF. The chain recombines TRBV20-1 with TRBJ2-1; TRBD2 matches 11 bases. After removal of 3 bases from V and 6 bases from J, the junction contained 4 bases not matched to a gene. CDR3 length equals 14 residues. Per the germline V gene, CDR1 is DFQATT and CDR2 is SNEGSKA (reference sequence).

This chain connects TRBV27 to TRBJ1-4; tentative D call: TRBD1 (5 bases). V lost 6 bases to trimming and J lost 7 bases, with 15 bases between them. CDR3 size: 14 residues. Germline CDR1 MNHEY, CDR2 SMNVEV (reference sequence). The CDR3, as DNA: TGTGCCAGCAGCCCCATGGGGGGTGGTGAAAAACTGTTTTTT. Translation: CASSPMGGGEKLFF. The variable domain in full, with the rest retrieved from reference TRBV27 and TRBJ1-4, is EAQVTQNPRYLITVTGKKLTVTCSQNMNHEYMSWYRQDPGLGLRQIYYSMNVEVTDKGDVPEGYKVSRKEKRNFPLILESPSPNQTSLYFCASSPMGGGEKLFFGSGTQLSVL.

The chain couples TRBV4-2 to TRBJ1-1; D possibly corresponds to TRBD1 (5 bases). V dropped 1 base and J dropped 1 base, with 7 bases sitting between them. CDR3 length equals 14 residues. Germline V gene data show CDR1 as LGHNA and CDR2 as YNFKEQ. CDR3 in DNA: TGTGCCAGCAGCCAAGGGGGCAGGAACACTGAAGCTTTCTTT. Translating it yields CASSQGGRNTEAFF.